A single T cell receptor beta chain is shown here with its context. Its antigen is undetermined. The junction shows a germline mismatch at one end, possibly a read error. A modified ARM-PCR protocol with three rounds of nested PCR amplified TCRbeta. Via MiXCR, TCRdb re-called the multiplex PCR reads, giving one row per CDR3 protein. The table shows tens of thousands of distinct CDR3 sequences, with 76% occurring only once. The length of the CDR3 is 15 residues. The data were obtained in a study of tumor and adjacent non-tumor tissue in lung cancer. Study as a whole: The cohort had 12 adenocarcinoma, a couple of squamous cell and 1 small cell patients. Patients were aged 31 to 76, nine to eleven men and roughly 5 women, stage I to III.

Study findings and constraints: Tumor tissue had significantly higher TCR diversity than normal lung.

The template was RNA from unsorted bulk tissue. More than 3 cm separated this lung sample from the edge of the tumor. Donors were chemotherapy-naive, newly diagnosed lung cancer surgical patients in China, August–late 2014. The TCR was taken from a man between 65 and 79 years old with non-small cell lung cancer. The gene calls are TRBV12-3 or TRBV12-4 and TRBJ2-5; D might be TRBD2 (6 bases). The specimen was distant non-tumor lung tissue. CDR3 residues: CAGSGLAGLVETQYF. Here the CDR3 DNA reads TGTGCCGGCAGCGGGCTGGCGGGATTGGTGGAGACCCAGTACTTC.